One and the same sample provided the 29 T cell receptor beta chains below, sequenced in a study of blood T cell repertoires in COVID-19. This table comes from immunoSEQ multiplex PCR, and its TCRdb copy is limited to in-frame clones, with some not included. The repertoire includes approximately 30,000 clones, about 80% of them detected once, and almost 40% sits in the top ten. The sample comprised peripheral blood. The receptors derive from a man between 65 and 80 years old with acute or convalescent COVID-19.

The chain has TRBV9 and TRBJ1-3, with unresolved D. V was clipped by 6 bases and J by 0 bases, with 10 bases between them. The CDR3 runs to 14 residues. The germline CDR1 and CDR2 sequences are SGDLS and YYNGEE. CDR3 in DNA: TGTGCCAGCACCGACACAAGCTCTGGAAACACCATATATTTT. Protein sequence: CASTDTSSGNTIYF.

The chain's CDR3 is CASTLLLSPLHF. The CDR3 region has the DNA TGTGCCAGCACCCTTCTGCTATCACCCCTCCACTTT. The genes are TRBV2 and TRBJ1-6; D is uncertain. The CDR3 covers 12 residues. V was shortened by 7 bases and J by 10 bases, with 11 bases between the two germline ends. Looked up from germline, CDR1 is SNHLY and CDR2 is FYNNEI.

This clone was seen a handful of times. This chain uses TRBV28 with TRBJ2-5; TRBD1 matches 10 bases. Per germline, CDR1 MDHEN and CDR2 SYDVKM. This CDR3 comprises 16 residues. V lost 6 bases, J lost 4 bases, and 11 bases stayed unmatched. The CDR3 sequence: CASSPWGTGEPETQYF. DNA for the CDR3: TGTGCCAGCAGCCCTTGGGGGACAGGGGAACCAGAGACCCAGTACTTC.

The gene calls are TRBV27 and TRBJ1-3; no clear D. The CDR3 loop spans 14 amino acids. Germline V gives CDR1 MNHEY, CDR2 SMNVEV (reference sequence). Trimming removed 5 bases at V and 2 bases at J, with 10 bases between. The CDR3 loop reads CASSPRVAGNTIYF. The CDR3 nucleotides read TGTGCCAGCAGTCCCCGGGTAGCTGGAAACACCATATATTTT.

J is TRBJ1-5 and V is TRBV19; possible D gene TRBD1, 5 bases. Germline CDR1 LNHDA, CDR2 SQIVND (reference sequence). V was trimmed by 9 bases and J by 4 bases, leaving 16 bases between them. The CDR3 is 14 amino acids. The CDR3 DNA reads as TGTGCCAGCAGGGAATCGAGAACTAATCAGCCCCAGCATTTT. Translating it yields CASRESRTNQPQHF.

Only a few counts were recorded for this clone. In DNA form, the CDR3 reads TGTGCCAGCAGTTTAGCCGGGACAGGTCTGGACGAGCAGTACTTC. Protein sequence: CASSLAGTGLDEQYF. The gene calls are TRBV28 and TRBJ2-7; TRBD1 matches 8 bases. Germline CDR1 is MDHEN and CDR2 is SYDVKM. The V gene end was trimmed by 2 bases and the J gene end by 5 bases; junction bases not matched to a gene: 8. This CDR3 is 15 amino acids long.

The V gene is TRBV7-3, the J gene TRBJ2-5; D perhaps matches TRBD1 (6 bases). V lost 6 bases and J lost 4, with 12 bases in between. The germline V gene has CDR1 SGHTA and CDR2 FQGTGA. This CDR3 has 13 amino acids. For the CDR3, the DNA is TGTGCCAGCAGTCGGAAAGGGGGAGAGACCCAGTACTTC. It yields the protein CASSRKGGETQYF.

The rearrangement joins TRBV5-1 to TRBJ2-1, with TRBD2 matching 7 bases. V was pared by 4 bases and J by 0 bases, with 4 bases of the junction left unmatched. Per germline, CDR1 SGHRS and CDR2 YFSETQ. CDR3 length equals 15 residues. In nucleotides, the CDR3 is TGCGCCAGCAGCATACTAGCGCTCTCCTACAATGAGCAGTTCTTC. This sequence encodes CASSILALSYNEQFF.

V usage is TRBV29-1 and J usage is TRBJ2-3; tentative D call: TRBD1 (6 bases). Looked up from germline, CDR1 is SQVTM and CDR2 is ANQGSEA. V was trimmed by 4 bases and J by 1 base, leaving 6 bases between them. The length of the CDR3 is 12 residues. DNA for the CDR3: TGCAGCGTTGGACAGGGCACAGATACGCAGTATTTT. Protein product: CSVGQGTDTQYF.

This chain uses TRBV3-1 (or the pseudogene TRBV3-2) with TRBJ1-1; TRBD1 is a possible D gene (5 bases). Germline CDR1 and CDR2: LGHDT and YNNKEL (reference sequence). Between the trimmed V and J ends, which lost 4 bases and 4 bases, there was a span of 16 bases. The CDR3 covers 15 residues. Written as DNA, the CDR3 is TGTGCCAGCAGCCTCGGCGGGGCTATGGGCACTGAAGCTTTCTTT. Protein: CASSLGGAMGTEAFF.

This chain uses TRBV19 with TRBJ1-1; D not certain. The CDR3 length is 14 residues. Between the trimmed V and J ends, which lost 4 bases and 4 bases, there was a span of 13 bases. The germline V gene encodes CDR1 LNHDA and CDR2 SQIVND (reference sequence). The CDR3 nucleotides are TGTGCCAGTAGTACACTCTTCGTTGGCACTGAAGCTTTCTTT. Its protein product is CASSTLFVGTEAFF.

The CDR3 bases are TGTGCCAGCAGCCGCAGGGGGTTACGTACCGGGGAGCTGTTTTTT. Translating it yields CASSRRGLRTGELFF. The V and J genes are TRBV11-1 and TRBJ2-2, with 7 bases lining up with TRBD1. Looked up from germline, CDR1 is SGHAT and CDR2 is FQDESV (reference sequence). J was trimmed by 5 bases and V by 5 bases; bases with no gene match: 8. The CDR3 has 15 residues.

This chain uses TRBV5-1 with TRBJ1-1, with a tentative D call TRBD1 (5 bases). The CDR3 has 16 amino acids. V lost 0 bases, J lost 3 bases, and 15 bases lay in between. Germline lookup yields CDR1 SGHRS and CDR2 YFSETQ. DNA of the CDR3: TGCGCCAGCAGCTTGGCGGTTGGGCCAGGGTACACTGAAGCTTTCTTT. Translating it yields CASSLAVGPGYTEAFF.

V and J are TRBV28 and TRBJ1-2; D is possibly TRBD1 (6 bases). The CDR3 loop spans 13 amino acids. Trimming took off 3 bases at V and 4 bases at J, with 9 bases between the two ends. CDR1 MDHEN and CDR2 SYDVKM come from the germline V gene. The CDR3 here is CASSFGRGYGYTF. CDR3 bases: TGTGCCAGCAGTTTCGGCAGGGGCTATGGCTACACCTTC.

V and J are TRBV7-2 and TRBJ1-2; D gene unclear. CDR3 length: 14 amino acids. CDR1 is SGHTA, CDR2 FQGNSA, per germline. V was trimmed by 4 bases and J by 2 bases, leaving 11 bases between them. The CDR3, as DNA: TGTGCCAGCAGCTCGGGGAGAGCGAACTATGGCTACACCTTC. Amino acids: CASSSGRANYGYTF.

Regarding this clone: The same CDR3 also results from other DNA sequences found in this sample. The V gene is TRBV6-5, the J gene TRBJ1-4; 7 nucleotides match TRBD1. The junction had 6 bases not matched to a gene; V was cut back by 0 bases and J by 8 bases. Germline values: CDR1 MNHEY, CDR2 SVGAGI. The length of the CDR3 is 15 residues. CDR3 amino acids: CASSYSRQGQEKLFF. CDR3 nucleotides: TGTGCCAGCAGTTACTCGAGACAGGGCCAGGAAAAACTGTTTTTT.

This clone was counted a single time. The chain carries TRBV28 and TRBJ2-4, with D tentatively TRBD1 (5 bases). Germline V gives CDR1 MDHEN, CDR2 SYDVKM. The CDR3 has 15 amino acids. The V end lost 3 bases, the J end lost 0 bases, and 9 bases lay between the germline ends. CDR3 loop: CASSLTGQAKNIQYF. The CDR3, as DNA: TGTGCCAGCAGTTTGACCGGACAAGCCAAAAACATTCAGTACTTC.

The chain combines TRBV29-1 with TRBJ2-1; TRBD2 aligns across 7 bases. Germline V gene lookup returns CDR1 SQVTM and CDR2 ANQGSEA. The V segment lost 4 bases and the J segment 0 bases; nucleotides outside the gene matches: 6. The length of the CDR3 is 15 residues. The CDR3, as DNA: TGCAGCGTTGCGGGAGGTTCGAGCTCCTACAATGAGCAGTTCTTC. Encoded protein: CSVAGGSSSYNEQFF.

V and J are TRBV7-9 and TRBJ2-1; 11 bases are shared with TRBD2. The germline V gene encodes CDR1 SEHNR and CDR2 FQNEAQ (reference sequence). With 1 base clipped from V and 6 bases from J, the junction kept 5 bases outside the gene matches. This CDR3 is 16 amino acids long. The CDR3 region has the DNA TGTGCCAGCAGCTTAGATCTTAGCGGGAGGGCCAATGAGCAGTTCTTC. It codes for CASSLDLSGRANEQFF.

The chain recombines TRBV15 with TRBJ2-5; 10 bases agree with TRBD2. V trimming: 1 base; J trimming: 3 bases; junction bases outside the gene matches: 8. Germline lookup yields CDR1 LNHNV and CDR2 YYDKDF (reference sequence). This CDR3 is built from 17 residues. CDR3 DNA: TGTGCCACCAGCAGAGGAGCGGGAGGGCGACAAGAAGAGACCCAGTACTTC. Amino acid sequence: CATSRGAGGRQEETQYF.

V is TRBV18 and J is TRBJ1-1, with D perhaps TRBD1 (5 bases). V was pared by 3 bases and J by 2 bases, with 10 bases between. This CDR3 has 14 amino acids. Germline V gene data show CDR1 as KGHSH and CDR2 as LQKENI. CDR3 sequence reads: CASSPNGGNTEAFF. The CDR3 DNA reads TGTGCCAGCTCACCCAACGGGGGTAACACTGAAGCTTTCTTT.

This clone was counted a few times. The chain combines TRBV27 with TRBJ1-2, with 7 bases identical to TRBD1. The CDR3 is 15 residues long. V shed 5 bases and J 1 base; nucleotides not matched to a gene: 7. The germline V gene encodes CDR1 MNHEY and CDR2 SMNVEV (reference sequence). CDR3 bases: TGTGCCAGCAGTGGGCTGACAGGGAGTAACTATGGCTACACCTTC. Translation: CASSGLTGSNYGYTF.

The rearrangement uses TRBV6-2 or TRBV6-3 and TRBJ2-5; D possibly corresponds to TRBD2 (6 bases). CDR1 MNHEY and CDR2 SVGEGT come from the germline V gene. The CDR3 is 13 amino acids. V lost 3 bases and J 2 bases, leaving 7 bases between the germline ends. Here the CDR3 DNA reads TGTGCCAGCAGTTATCGGGAGCAAGAGACCCAGTACTTC. This translates into CASSYREQETQYF.

This clone was counted only a few times. The genes are TRBV4-2 and TRBJ2-7, with D possibly TRBD2 on 7 matching bases. Trimming cost V 0 bases and J 1 base, with 13 bases left between them. The CDR3 length is 16 residues. Germline values: CDR1 LGHNA, CDR2 YNFKEQ. The DNA for the CDR3 is TGTGCCAGCAGCCAAGAAGGGGGGGTTCGGTCCTACGAGCAGTACTTC. Translating gives CASSQEGGVRSYEQYF.

The CDR3 loop is CASSSEGAQPQHF. CDR3 nucleotide sequence: TGTGCCAGCAGTTCGGAGGGGGCACAGCCCCAGCATTTT. V gene TRBV27 combines with J gene TRBJ1-5; 7 nucleotides agree with TRBD1. Trimming took 4 bases from V and 7 from J; bases not matched to a gene: 4. The CDR3 is made up of 13 amino acids. Germline-derived CDR1 and CDR2 are MNHEY and SMNVEV (reference sequence).

The rearrangement links TRBV29-1 to TRBJ2-7, with D possibly TRBD1 on 6 matching bases. The CDR3 is made up of 18 amino acids. V lost 4 bases and J lost 0, with 25 bases in between. The germline V gene encodes CDR1 SQVTM and CDR2 ANQGSEA. The CDR3 loop is CSVVGLTGSLAFSYEQYF. The CDR3 DNA follows: TGCAGCGTTGTGGGCCTTACAGGGAGCCTCGCCTTCTCCTACGAGCAGTACTTC.

This clone was observed once. The chain recombines TRBV19 with TRBJ2-7, with D perhaps TRBD1 (5 bases). The CDR3 length is 14 residues. Trimming removed 3 bases from V and 3 bases from J, with 12 bases in between. CDR1 and CDR2 (germline): LNHDA, SQIVND (reference sequence). The CDR3 sequence: CASSIDRRNYEQYF. In nucleotides, the CDR3 is TGTGCCAGTAGTATTGACAGACGAAACTACGAGCAGTACTTC. Complete variable domain (other parts from reference TRBV19 and TRBJ2-7): DGGITQSPKYLFRKEGQNVTLSCEQNLNHDAMYWYRQDPGQGLRLIYYSQIVNDFQKGDIAEGYSVSREKKESFPLTVTSAQKNPTAFYLCASSIDRRNYEQYFGPGTRLTVT.

This clone was observed a handful of times. The chain carries TRBV6-2 or TRBV6-3 and TRBJ1-2; no clear D. CDR1 and CDR2 (germline): MNHEY, SVGEGT. The CDR3 is made up of 14 amino acids. Trimming pared 2 bases from V and 3 bases from J, leaving 10 bases between. In DNA form, the CDR3 reads TGTGCCAGCAGTTACGGGCCCTATGACTATGGCTACACCTTC. It translates to CASSYGPYDYGYTF.

The rearrangement uses TRBV3-1 (or the pseudogene TRBV3-2) and TRBJ2-3, with 7 bases identical to TRBD2. Germline loops: CDR1 LGHDT, CDR2 YNNKEL (reference sequence). The CDR3 consists of 16 residues. J gave up 0 bases and V 2 bases, and 5 bases lay outside the gene matches. DNA of the CDR3: TGTGCCAGCAGCCAAAACGGGGGGTATAGCACAGATACGCAGTATTTT. This encodes CASSQNGGYSTDTQYF.